The clone carrying this T cell receptor beta chain was observed many times. The data stem from a study of T-cell memory formation after mild COVID-19. Germline V lookup: CDR1 SGHTS, CDR2 YDEGEE. The CDR3 spans 11 residues. Trimming removed 1 base at V and 4 bases at J, with 2 bases between. TCRdb reanalysed the 5' RACE reads using MiXCR and keeps one entry per CDR3 protein. The data hold 350,000 to 500,000 distinct CDR3 sequences, with under 20% observed a single time. Sequenced sample: PBMCs or a T cell subset sorted from them (not recorded which). The chain uses TRBV5-8 and TRBJ1-1; D unresolved. The TCR was taken from a man aged 18-30 years who had mild COVID-19 (a few samples of this study predate the infection). Cell type and time point are not known. The CDR3 sequence: CASSLSTEAFF. CDR3 DNA: TGTGCCAGCAGCTTGAGCACTGAAGCTTTCTTT.